The clone carrying this T cell receptor beta chain was seen only a few times. What it binds is not known. This entry is derived from a study of cytomegalovirus exposure and HLA in healthy donors. Study observations and caveats: A later look showed TCR association rates differing by HLA locus, highest for DRB1 and lowest for HLA-C.

The PCR was carried out with 60 Vbeta primers and 13 Jbeta primers. This table comes from immunoSEQ multiplex PCR, and its TCRdb copy is limited to in-frame clones, with some not included. The table has approximately 110,000 clones, about 76% seen once. The CDR3 covers 16 residues. Germline-derived CDR1 and CDR2 are MNHEY and SMNVEV (reference sequence). J was trimmed by 6 bases and V by 2 bases; bases with no gene match: 9. J is TRBJ2-2 and V is TRBV27; 7 nucleotides align to TRBD1. This TCR came from a man aged 35 to 55 in good health and CMV-seronegative. Sequences were obtained from PBMCs. CDR3 amino acids: CASSLLPGQGAGELFF. DNA for the CDR3: TGTGCCAGCAGTTTACTCCCGGGGCAGGGGGCCGGGGAGCTGTTTTTT.